What follows describes a single T cell receptor beta chain. Its antigen specificity is not known. There are no base qualities to consult, and no much larger clone falls within one base. The CDR3 sequence holds 14 residues, the cysteine and phenylalanine included. Solely the CDR3 DNA is kept, with 42 bases framed from the first base. Taken from the germline V gene, the CDR1 and CDR2 loops are SGHRS and YFSETQ. Trimming takes 9 bases from V and 10 bases from J, and the germline ends sit 25 bases apart. This record comes from a study of CD8 T cells in acute hepatitis C reinfection (dated by TCRdb to 2020 to 2023). Notes on the research overall: This study examined the TCRbeta repertoire of CD8+ T cells that recognize the HCV NS3-1073 epitope, both during acute infection and after viral clearance. Paired acute and follow-up samples were contributed by four spontaneous resolvers.

According to the study, the label for this sample's time point signals: naive CD8 control sorted from an acute-time-point sample. Enrolled in the Montreal Hepatitis C Cohort (HEPCO) in Canada, the donors were people who inject drugs, and these donors were followed every 3 months. A positive HCV RNA or antibody test that followed a negative test within the previous 24 weeks was the definition used for acute primary HCV infection. Surface staining used CD3, CD8 and CD45RO antibodies, with an aqua fixable dye to exclude dead cells. Among the cohort members were 8 spontaneous resolvers, with spontaneous resolution defined as HCV RNA clearance within 24 weeks. Negative selection by means of the MACS CD8+ T cell Isolation Kit yielded CD8+ T cells from peripheral blood mononuclear cells recovered from cryopreservation by thawing. Cells were sorted on a BD FACSAria II cell sorter. The full study reports these points: It was rare for CDR3 sequences to be shared with other epitopes, and exact matching may have been limited by differing sequencing approaches. Chronically infected subjects had no follow-up repertoires because NS3-1073 specific cells were too rare to sort. Regardless of outcome, 10 to 15 public clonotypes were found, and one public clonotype used V04-02/J02-02. Only the TCRbeta chain was sequenced in bulk, so alphabeta pairing of public clonotypes could not be determined. Preferential use of the TRBV04 and TRBV06 gene families was observed in all groups, and this preferential usage was not explained by overrepresentation in the naive pool. The NS3-1073 specific repertoires were highly diverse, and diversity did not differ significantly among acute resolver, follow-up resolver and acute chronic samples.

Genomic DNA was extracted from the FACS-sorted cells, and the TCRbeta chains were sequenced by the commercial immunoSEQ service. In the source study's methods: The repertoire data were analyzed using ImmunoSEQ Analyzer software v3.0 and R v3.5.1. Sequences containing stop codons or out-of-frame rearrangements were removed, so only productive rearrangements were analyzed. The sequencing provider supplied the Simpson diversity, Shannon entropy, CDR3 length and nucleotide addition metrics. Clonotypes were grouped by frequency as dominant, sub-dominant, low or lowest abundance, and most analyses excluded clonotypes below 0.1%. Any CDR3 amino acid clonotype present in at least two subjects at a cumulative frequency of at least 0.5% was labeled public. The clones in this table, taken by TCRdb from immuneACCESS, are in-frame only. Not every clone is retained; where verified, under half of the shortfall comes from an unresolved V gene, and the cause of the rest is unknown. V, J and clone size reflect that table, while D and trimming were determined from the DNA. The sample table shows about 38,000 clones, and roughly 85% are seen once. The ten top clones hold around 9.9% of the sample.

This chain joins TRBV5-1 to TRBJ1-2; there is no confident call for the D gene. The TCR sequence derives from a woman under 30 who spontaneously cleared hepatitis C infection. Sequencing was done on a sample of naive CD8+ T cells from PBMCs. The intended sense of this specimen's cell subset or site label: sorted total naive CD45RO-negative CD8+ T cells. For the CDR3, the sequence is CATRKIGYIMVYTF. The DNA reads as follows: TGCGCCACCAGGAAGATAGGTTATATTATGGTCTACACCTTC.